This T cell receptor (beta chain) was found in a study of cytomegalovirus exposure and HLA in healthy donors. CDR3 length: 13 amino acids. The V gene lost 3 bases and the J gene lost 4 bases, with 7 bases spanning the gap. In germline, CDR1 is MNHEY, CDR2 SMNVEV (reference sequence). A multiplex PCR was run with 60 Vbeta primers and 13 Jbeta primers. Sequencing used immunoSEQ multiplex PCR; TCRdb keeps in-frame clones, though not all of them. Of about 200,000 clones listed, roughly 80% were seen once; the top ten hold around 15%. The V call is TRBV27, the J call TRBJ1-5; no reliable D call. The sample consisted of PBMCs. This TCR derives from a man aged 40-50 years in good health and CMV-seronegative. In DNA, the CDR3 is TGTGCCAGCAGTTTTACCGGGAATCAGCCCCAGCATTTT. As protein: CASSFTGNQPQHF.